These 16 T cell receptor beta chains were all obtained from the same sample, sequenced in a study of Tregs in tolerant kidney transplant recipients. Mixed chimerism was transient after nonmyeloablative marrow transplants from related graft donors. Repertoires were generated with immunoSEQ multiplex PCR, while TCRdb's copy carries only in-frame clones and drops some. This table has tens of thousands of clones, more than 85% appearing once. The sample in question was CD4+ T cells from blood (PBMCs), obtained 12 months after the transplant. The receptors were sampled from a human patient who received a combined kidney and bone marrow transplant. Some T cells may arise from the graft donor.

The V call is TRBV7-9, the J call TRBJ1-2, with D possibly matching TRBD1 (6 bases). Germline values: CDR1 SEHNR, CDR2 FQNEAQ (reference sequence). There are 13 residues in the CDR3. The V end was cut by 2 bases, the J end by 8 bases, with 12 bases between. In DNA form, the CDR3 reads TGTGCCAGCAGCTTAAGGGGGGGTCAAGGCTACACCTTC. Residues: CASSLRGGQGYTF.

CDR3 nucleotides: TGTGCCAGCAGCTATGGACAGGGAAATTCGCCCCAGCATTTT. Amino acids: CASSYGQGNSPQHF. The V and J genes are TRBV7-9 and TRBJ1-5; the match to TRBD1 covers 8 bases. Germline-derived CDR1 and CDR2 are SEHNR and FQNEAQ (reference sequence). This CDR3 is 14 amino acids long. V dropped 4 bases and J dropped 9; count of bases not matched to a gene: 8.

The chain has TRBV2 and TRBJ1-2; 10 nucleotides align to TRBD1. Trimming removed 5 bases from V and 4 bases from J; junction bases left unmatched: 10. CDR3 length equals 16 residues. Germline loops: CDR1 SNHLY, CDR2 FYNNEI. CDR3 protein: CASSTRDRGQSYGYTF. The CDR3 DNA sequence: TGTGCCAGCAGTACCCGGGACAGGGGACAGTCCTATGGCTACACCTTC. Complete variable domain (other parts from reference TRBV2 and TRBJ1-2): EPEVTQTPSHQVTQMGQEVILRCVPISNHLYFYWYRQILGQKVEFLVSFYNNEISEKSEIFDDQFSVERPDGSNFTLKIRSTKLEDSAMYFCASSTRDRGQSYGYTFGSGTRLTVV.

The V and J genes are TRBV7-9 and TRBJ1-2; tentative D call: TRBD1 (6 bases). This CDR3 spans 13 amino acids. Trimming stripped 5 bases from V and 3 bases from J, with 10 bases between. Germline V gene data show CDR1 as SEHNR and CDR2 as FQNEAQ (reference sequence). As DNA, the CDR3 is TGTGCCAGCAGCCCAGGGGTCTACTATGGCTACACCTTC. As protein: CASSPGVYYGYTF.

The CDR3 coding sequence is TGTGCCAGCAGCGCCGGGACACATAATCGGGAGCAGTTCTTC. It codes for CASSAGTHNREQFF. V gene TRBV5-4 combines with J gene TRBJ2-1; a possible D gene is TRBD1 (6 bases). The germline V gene encodes CDR1 SGHNT and CDR2 YYREEE (reference sequence). The CDR3 is 14 residues long. V was pared by 4 bases and J by 10 bases, with 18 bases between.

The J gene is TRBJ2-1, the V gene TRBV11-2, with 10 positions matching TRBD2. This CDR3 has 16 amino acids. The germline gives CDR1 SGHAT, CDR2 FQNNGV. Germline trimming cut 5 bases from V and 1 base from J; bases unmatched to any gene: 5. The CDR3 DNA reads as TGTGCCAGCAGCCCAATTAGCGGGGGGTCCTACAATGAGCAGTTCTTC. Translated, it gives CASSPISGGSYNEQFF.

This clone is a singleton in its sample. V usage is TRBV5-4 and J usage is TRBJ2-1; 8 positions agree with TRBD2. From germline, CDR1 is SGHNT and CDR2 YYREEE (reference sequence). Trimming removed 3 bases from V and 5 bases from J; junction bases left unmatched: 10. The CDR3 spans 16 residues. The CDR3 reads CASSSSGGTRDNEQFF. The CDR3 DNA sequence: TGTGCCAGCAGCTCAAGCGGGGGCACCAGGGACAATGAGCAGTTCTTC.

The gene calls are TRBV18 and TRBJ1-3; D is undetermined. V lost 0 bases and J 0 bases, leaving 3 bases between the germline ends. Looked up from germline, CDR1 is KGHSH and CDR2 is LQKENI. The CDR3 is made up of 14 amino acids. The CDR3: CASSPPASGNTIYF. The CDR3, as DNA: TGTGCCAGCTCACCACCGGCCTCTGGAAACACCATATATTTT. Filled out from reference TRBV18 and TRBJ1-3, the complete variable domain reads NAGVMQNPRHLVRRRGQEARLRCSPMKGHSHVYWYRQLPEEGLKFMVYLQKENIIDESGMPKERFSAEFPKEGPSILRIQQVVRGDSAAYFCASSPPASGNTIYFGEGSWLTVV.

The chain couples TRBV4-2 to TRBJ2-7, with 7 bases matching TRBD2. V dropped 1 base and J dropped 2; count of bases not matched to a gene: 11. This CDR3 contains 17 residues. Germline values: CDR1 LGHNA, CDR2 YNFKEQ. For the CDR3, the DNA is TGTGCCAGCAGCCAAGGGGCCCGGGGGAGGGAGGCCTACGAGCAGTACTTC. Amino acids: CASSQGARGREAYEQYF.

A single count supports this clone. This chain links TRBV19 with TRBJ2-7; the match to TRBD1 covers 9 bases. Germline V gene data show CDR1 as LNHDA and CDR2 as SQIVND (reference sequence). CDR3 length equals 15 residues. The J segment lost 4 bases and the V segment lost 3 bases, leaving 7 bases of the junction unmatched. CDR3 region: CASSISGTGHYEQYF. CDR3 coding DNA: TGTGCCAGTAGTATCTCCGGGACAGGGCATTACGAGCAGTACTTC.

The chain recombines TRBV7-2 with TRBJ2-3; 9 bases agree with TRBD2. The V gene's germline CDR1 is SGHTA and CDR2 FQGNSA. The CDR3 has 19 amino acids. The ends lost 0 bases at V and 0 bases at J; junction bases unmatched: 10. CDR3 coding DNA: TGTGCCAGCAGCTTAGCGTTGCGGGGGGGCAGGCAAAGCACAGATACGCAGTATTTT. Translated, it gives CASSLALRGGRQSTDTQYF.

This clone was detected once. The V call is TRBV2, the J call TRBJ2-3; 8 bases are shared with TRBD1. The germline V gene has CDR1 SNHLY and CDR2 FYNNEI. After removal of 7 bases from V and 6 bases from J, the junction contained 3 bases not matched to a gene. CDR3 length: 12 amino acids. CDR3 sequence (DNA): TGTGCCAGCAATACAGGGGGGGATACGCAGTATTTT. Protein sequence: CASNTGGDTQYF.

V usage is TRBV19 and J usage is TRBJ1-3, with 7 bases identical to TRBD1. The CDR3 is 14 amino acids. Per the germline V gene, CDR1 is LNHDA and CDR2 is SQIVND (reference sequence). The V gene end was trimmed by 7 bases and the J gene end by 0 bases; junction bases not matched to a gene: 3. The CDR3 loop reads CASTTGVSGNTIYF. CDR3 in DNA: TGTGCCAGTACCACAGGGGTCTCTGGAAACACCATATATTTT.

The gene calls are TRBV30 and TRBJ2-5, with D uncertain. This CDR3 contains 12 residues. Trimming stripped 2 bases from V and 1 base from J, with 5 bases between. The germline gives CDR1 GTSNPN, CDR2 SVGIG (reference sequence). CDR3 bases: TGTGCCTGGAGTATCTCCCAAGAGACCCAGTACTTC. This translates into CAWSISQETQYF.

The chain joins TRBV7-5 to TRBJ2-1; the D call in the table, TRBD2, was not verified against the DNA. TRBV7-5 is a known pseudogene. The CDR3 has 15 amino acids. CDR3 protein: CVRRNRGLVGNEQFF. CDR3 DNA sequence: TGTGTCAGAAGGAATAGGGGACTAGTGGGTAATGAGCAGTTCTTC.

This clone came up a few times. The rearrangement uses TRBV6-1 and TRBJ2-1, with 7 bases lining up with TRBD2. The V gene's germline CDR1 is MNHNS and CDR2 SASEGT. The CDR3 covers 16 residues. V was clipped by 3 bases and J by 2 bases; unmatched bases: 7. CDR3 residues: CASSERPGRAYNEQFF. CDR3 bases: TGTGCCAGCAGTGAGCGGCCAGGGAGGGCCTACAATGAGCAGTTCTTC.